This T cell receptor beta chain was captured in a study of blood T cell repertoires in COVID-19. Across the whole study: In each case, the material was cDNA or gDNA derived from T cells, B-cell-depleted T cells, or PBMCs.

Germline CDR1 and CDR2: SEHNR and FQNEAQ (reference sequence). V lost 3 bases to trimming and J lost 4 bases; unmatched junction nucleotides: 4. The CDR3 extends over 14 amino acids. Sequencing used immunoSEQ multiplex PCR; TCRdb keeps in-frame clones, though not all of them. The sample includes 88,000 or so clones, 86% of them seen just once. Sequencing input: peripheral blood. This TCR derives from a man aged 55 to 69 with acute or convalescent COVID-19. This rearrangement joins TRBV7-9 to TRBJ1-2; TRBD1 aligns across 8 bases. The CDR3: CASSFPGGGYGYTF. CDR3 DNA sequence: TGTGCCAGCAGCTTTCCAGGGGGCGGCTATGGCTACACCTTC.